The entry below describes one TCR delta chain. V lost 6 bases, J lost 4 bases, and 7 bases stayed unmatched. This CDR3 has 14 amino acids. CDR1 and CDR2 from the germline V gene are GEAIGNYY and EKD. These data belong to a study of gamma-delta chains in newborns, infants, children. In the study overall: Microbial exposure reportedly drives polyclonal innate γδ T cell expansion after birth.

TCRdb fed the reads into CATT to redo clone calling. The sample yields 9,200 or so delta-chain clones, roughly 20% seen once. Specimen: blood. The clonotype comes from a child who was a newborn, infant or young child, either healthy, febrile or measles-vaccinated (not recorded which). The J gene is TRDJ1, the V gene TRDV2; 10 bases map to TRDD3. As DNA, the CDR3 is TGTGCCTGTTTTCTACTGGGGGATGTCGATAAACTCATCTTT. Its translation: CACFLLGDVDKLIF.